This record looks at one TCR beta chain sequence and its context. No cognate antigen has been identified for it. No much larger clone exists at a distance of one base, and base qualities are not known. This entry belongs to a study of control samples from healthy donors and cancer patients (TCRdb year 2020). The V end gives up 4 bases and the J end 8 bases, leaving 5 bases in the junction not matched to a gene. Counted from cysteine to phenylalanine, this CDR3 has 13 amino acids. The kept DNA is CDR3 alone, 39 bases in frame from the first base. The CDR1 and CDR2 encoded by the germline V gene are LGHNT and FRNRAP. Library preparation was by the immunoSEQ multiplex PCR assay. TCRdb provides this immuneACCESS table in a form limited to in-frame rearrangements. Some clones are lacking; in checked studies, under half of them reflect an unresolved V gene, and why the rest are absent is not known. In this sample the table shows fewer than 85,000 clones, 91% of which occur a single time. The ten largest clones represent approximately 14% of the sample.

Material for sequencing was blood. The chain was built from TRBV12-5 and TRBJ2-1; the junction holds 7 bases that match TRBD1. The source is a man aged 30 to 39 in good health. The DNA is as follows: TGTGCTAGTGGTTACAGGGGTAGCGATGAGCAGTTCTTC. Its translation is CASGYRGSDEQFF.